This T cell receptor beta chain was sequenced during a study of blood T cell repertoires in COVID-19 (dated by TCRdb to 2019 to 2021). For the study in its entirety: Collaborator samples came from the United States, Italy and Spain and covered acute and convalescent phases of COVID-19. Sample metadata almost always included a de-identified subject ID, COVID-19 status, age in years and sex. Samples came from the ongoing ImmuneRACE study (first 160 participants) plus 1,254 subjects from 6 global collaborators. Deeply sampled blood TCRbeta repertoires from subjects exposed to, actively infected with, or recovered from COVID-19 were included in the dataset. Where available, HLA class I and class II types were obtained from metadata supplied by the sample provider rather than from assay-based typing. The repertoires were made available in a free public database intended to serve as a resource for research on the immune response to SARS-CoV-2. The material from the prospective study consisted of cDNA or gDNA derived from T cells, B-cell-depleted T cells, or PBMCs. What the research found in general, with its limitations: The amount of clinical and demographic metadata varied by source and participant and was provided uncurated.

TCRbeta CDR3 regions were amplified from genomic DNA by means of the immunoSEQ Assay, a bias-controlled multiplex PCR. As for the authors' bioinformatics: Nucleated cell counts per sample were estimated from amplification of reference gene primers within the assay. To quantify the absolute abundance of each unique TCRbeta CDR3 rearrangement, sequence reads were collapsed and filtered. For each sample, productive Simpson clonality was calculated as the square root of Simpson's diversity index across productive rearrangements. TCRdb re-hosts the immuneACCESS table, in-frame sequences only. Its copies lack some clones; in the studies checked, an unresolved V gene accounts for under half of them, and the cause for the rest is not known. The V and J calls and the clone size are those of that table, but D and trimming were determined from the DNA. This sample is represented by some 160,000 clones; 80% to 90% of them were singletons. Jointly, the top ten make up under 3.5% of the sample.

The germline V gene yields LGHNA for CDR1 and YSLEER for CDR2. The CDR3 spans 16 residues, from the cysteine through the phenylalanine. Only the CDR3 DNA stays, 48 bases, in frame from base 1. At the junction V is shortened by 0 bases and J by 5 bases; bases outside the gene matches: 4. Collaborating institutions collected whole blood in K2EDTA tubes following their own protocols. For TCRbeta analysis, collaborators shipped samples as frozen whole blood, isolated PBMCs, or DNA extracted from either of those sample types. To note about this clone: Its antigen is still unknown. Nothing much larger sits one base from this clone, and base qualities are not available.

This chain is built from TRBV4-3 and TRBJ2-3; a stretch of 11 junction bases matches TRBD1. The TCR comes from a woman aged 55 to 70 with active COVID-19. Sequenced: peripheral blood. The CDR3 corresponds to CASSQDRGQGVDTQYF. The sequenced DNA: TGCGCCAGCAGCCAAGATAGGGGACAGGGGGTAGATACGCAGTATTTT.